This TCR beta chain was obtained from a study of blood T cell repertoires in COVID-19 (dated by TCRdb to about 2020). Notes on the research overall: Collaborator samples came from the United States, Italy and Spain and covered acute and convalescent phases of COVID-19. The prospective study material was composed of cDNA or gDNA derived from T cells, B-cell-depleted T cells, or PBMCs. Deeply sampled blood TCRbeta repertoires from subjects exposed to, actively infected with, or recovered from COVID-19 were included in the dataset. The repertoires were released in a freely available public database meant as a resource for research on the immune response to SARS-CoV-2. Samples came from the ongoing ImmuneRACE study (first 160 participants) plus 1,254 subjects from 6 global collaborators. The sample metadata nearly always contained a de-identified subject ID, COVID-19 status, age in years and sex. HLA class I and class II types, where available, came from metadata supplied by the sample provider rather than from assay-based typing.

The collaborating institutions used their own protocols to collect whole blood in K2EDTA tubes. For TCRbeta analysis, collaborators shipped samples in one of three forms: frozen whole blood, isolated PBMCs, or DNA extracted from either of those sample types. A note on this clone: Its antigen has not been determined. Base qualities are not at hand, and no much larger clone is one base apart. This same CDR3 is encoded by further DNA sequences in the sample.

The investigation overall reported the following: The amount of clinical and demographic metadata varied by source and participant and was provided uncurated.

TCRbeta CDR3 regions were amplified from genomic DNA by means of the immunoSEQ Assay, a bias-controlled multiplex PCR. The published analysis was carried out like this. Within the assay, amplification of reference gene primers was used to estimate how many nucleated cells each sample contained. Sequence reads were collapsed and filtered to measure the absolute abundance of every unique TCRbeta CDR3 rearrangement. For each sample, productive Simpson clonality was calculated as the square root of Simpson's diversity index across productive rearrangements. TCRdb carries this immuneACCESS record with in-frame sequences only. Its versions omit some clonotypes, under half of them owing to an unresolved V gene in the studies checked, with the rest unexplained. D and trimming were read from the DNA, whereas the V and J calls and clone size are those reported in that table. For this sample the table gives about 140,000 clones, of which 70% to 90% were detected only once. Around 8.4% of the sample goes to the ten largest clones.

The clonotype originates from a woman aged 55-70 years with acute or convalescent COVID-19. Sequenced material: peripheral blood.

For the CDR3, the sequence is CASSQGPGNTEAFF. The base sequence is TGCGCCAGCAGCCAAGGTCCGGGAAACACTGAAGCTTTCTTT. The rearranged chain carries TRBV4-3 and TRBJ1-1; a confident D gene designation cannot be given. The CDR3 goes from the cysteine to the phenylalanine over 14 residues. Only the CDR3 part of the read is kept: 42 bases, read in frame from the first base. Deletion took 1 base off V and 2 bases off J, with a span of 8 bases between the germline ends. Based on the germline V gene, the CDR1 and CDR2 sequences are LGHNA and YSLEER.